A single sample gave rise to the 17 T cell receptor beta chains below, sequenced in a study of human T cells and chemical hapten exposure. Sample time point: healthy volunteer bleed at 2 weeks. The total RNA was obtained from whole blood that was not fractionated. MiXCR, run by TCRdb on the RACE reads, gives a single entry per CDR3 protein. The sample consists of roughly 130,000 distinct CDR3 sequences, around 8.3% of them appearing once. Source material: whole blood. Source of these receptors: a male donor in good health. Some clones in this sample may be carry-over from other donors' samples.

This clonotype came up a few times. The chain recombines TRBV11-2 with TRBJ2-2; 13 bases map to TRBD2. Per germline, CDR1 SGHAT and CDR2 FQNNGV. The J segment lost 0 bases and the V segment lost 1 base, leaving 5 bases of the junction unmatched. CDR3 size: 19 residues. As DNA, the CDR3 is TGTGCCAGCAGCTTAGCGCGGACTAGCGGGAGATCGAACACCGGGGAGCTGTTTTTT. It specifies CASSLARTSGRSNTGELFF.

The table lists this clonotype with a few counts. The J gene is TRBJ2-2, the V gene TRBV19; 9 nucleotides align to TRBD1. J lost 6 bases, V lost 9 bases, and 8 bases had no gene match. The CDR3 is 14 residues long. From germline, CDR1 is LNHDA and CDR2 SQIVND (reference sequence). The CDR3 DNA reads TGTGCCAGCCGACAGGACAGGGGACCCGGGGAGCTGTTTTTT. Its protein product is CASRQDRGPGELFF.

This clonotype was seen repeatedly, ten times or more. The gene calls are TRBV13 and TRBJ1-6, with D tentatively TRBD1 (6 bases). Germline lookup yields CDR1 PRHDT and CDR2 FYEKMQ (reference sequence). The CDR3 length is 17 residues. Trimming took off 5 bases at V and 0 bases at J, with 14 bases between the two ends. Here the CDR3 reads CASSPRGASSYNSPLHF. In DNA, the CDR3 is TGTGCCAGCAGCCCCCGGGGGGCGAGCTCCTATAATTCACCCCTCCACTTT.

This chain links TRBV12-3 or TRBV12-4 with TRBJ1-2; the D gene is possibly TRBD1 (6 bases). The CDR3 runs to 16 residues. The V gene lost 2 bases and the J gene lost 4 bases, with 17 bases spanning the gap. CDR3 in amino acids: CASSLSNTGLTYGYTF. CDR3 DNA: TGTGCCAGCAGTTTATCCAATACAGGGTTGACCTATGGCTACACCTTC.

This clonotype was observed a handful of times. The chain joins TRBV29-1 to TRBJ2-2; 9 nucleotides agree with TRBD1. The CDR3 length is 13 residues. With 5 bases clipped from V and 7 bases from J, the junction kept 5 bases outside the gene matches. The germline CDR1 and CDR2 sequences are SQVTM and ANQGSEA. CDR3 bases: TGCAGCGTTCGTGGACAGGGGCTCGGGGAGCTGTTTTTT. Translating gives CSVRGQGLGELFF.

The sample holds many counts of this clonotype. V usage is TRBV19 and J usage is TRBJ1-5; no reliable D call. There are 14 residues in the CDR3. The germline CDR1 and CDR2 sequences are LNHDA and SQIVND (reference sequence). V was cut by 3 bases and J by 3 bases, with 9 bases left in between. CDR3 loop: CASSMMETNQPQHF. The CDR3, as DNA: TGTGCCAGTAGTATGATGGAGACCAATCAGCCCCAGCATTTT.

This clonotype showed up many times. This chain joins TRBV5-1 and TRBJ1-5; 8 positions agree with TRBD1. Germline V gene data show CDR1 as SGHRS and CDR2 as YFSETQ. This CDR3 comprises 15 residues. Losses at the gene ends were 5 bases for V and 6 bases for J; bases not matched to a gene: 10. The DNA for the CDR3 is TGCGCCAGCAGACAAACCACAGGGGGGACTCAGCCCCAGCATTTT. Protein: CASRQTTGGTQPQHF.

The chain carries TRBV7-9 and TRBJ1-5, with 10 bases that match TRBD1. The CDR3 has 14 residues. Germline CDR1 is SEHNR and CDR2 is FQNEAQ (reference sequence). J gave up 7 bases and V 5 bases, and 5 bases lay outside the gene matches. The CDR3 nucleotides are TGTGCCAGCAGCGGGACAGGGGTGAGGCAGCCCCAGCATTTT. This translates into CASSGTGVRQPQHF. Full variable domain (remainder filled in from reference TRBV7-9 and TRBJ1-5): DTGVSQNPRHKITKRGQNVTFRCDPISEHNRLYWYRQTLGQGPEFLTYFQNEAQLEKSRLLSDRFSAERPKGSFSTLEIQRTEQGDSAMYLCASSGTGVRQPQHFGDGTRLSIL.

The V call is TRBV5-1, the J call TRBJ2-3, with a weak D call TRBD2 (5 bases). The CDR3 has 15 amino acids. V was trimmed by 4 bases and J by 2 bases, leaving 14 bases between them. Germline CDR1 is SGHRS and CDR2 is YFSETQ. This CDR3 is CASSPSGAFTDTQYF. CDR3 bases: TGCGCCAGCAGCCCCAGCGGAGCATTCACAGATACGCAGTATTTT.

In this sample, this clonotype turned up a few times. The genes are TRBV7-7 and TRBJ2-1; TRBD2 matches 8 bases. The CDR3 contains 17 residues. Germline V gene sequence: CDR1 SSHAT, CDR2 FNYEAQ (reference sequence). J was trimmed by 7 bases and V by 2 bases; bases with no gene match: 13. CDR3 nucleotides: TGTGCCAGCAGCTTAACCCCGGGGGGGGGCGGAGTGAATGAGCAGTTCTTC. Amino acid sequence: CASSLTPGGGGVNEQFF.

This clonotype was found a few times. CDR3 sequence: CASSPHRDGEPERELDEQFF. The CDR3 nucleotides are TGTGCCAGCTCACCACACCGGGACGGGGAACCCGAGCGGGAGCTCGATGAGCAGTTCTTC. The V call is TRBV18, the J call TRBJ2-1; 8 positions agree with TRBD2. Germline lookup yields CDR1 KGHSH and CDR2 LQKENI. This CDR3 spans 20 amino acids. Losses at the gene ends were 1 base for V and 8 bases for J; bases not matched to a gene: 22. The whole variable domain, remainder taken from reference TRBV18 and TRBJ2-1, is NAGVMQNPRHLVRRRGQEARLRCSPMKGHSHVYWYRQLPEEGLKFMVYLQKENIIDESGMPKERFSAEFPKEGPSILRIQQVVRGDSAAYFCASSPHRDGEPERELDEQFFGPGTRLTVL.

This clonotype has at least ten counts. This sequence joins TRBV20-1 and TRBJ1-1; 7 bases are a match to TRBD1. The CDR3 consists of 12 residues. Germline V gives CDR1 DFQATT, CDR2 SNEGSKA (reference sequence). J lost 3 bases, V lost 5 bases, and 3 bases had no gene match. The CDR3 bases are TGCAGTGCTCCTGACAGGGACACTGAAGCTTTCTTT. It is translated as CSAPDRDTEAFF.

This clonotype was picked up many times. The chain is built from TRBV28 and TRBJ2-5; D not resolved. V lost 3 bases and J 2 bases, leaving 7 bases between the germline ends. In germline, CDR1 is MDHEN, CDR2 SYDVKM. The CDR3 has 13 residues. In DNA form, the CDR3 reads TGTGCCAGCAGTTTTTCCGGGCAAGAGACCCAGTACTTC. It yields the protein CASSFSGQETQYF.

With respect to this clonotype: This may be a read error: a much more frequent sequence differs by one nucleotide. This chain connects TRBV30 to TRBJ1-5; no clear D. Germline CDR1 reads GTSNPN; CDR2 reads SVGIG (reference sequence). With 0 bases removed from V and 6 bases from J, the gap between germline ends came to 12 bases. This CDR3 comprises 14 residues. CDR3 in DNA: TGTGCCTGGAGTGTACGCGGTATCATTCAGCCCCAGCATTTT. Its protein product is CAWSVRGIIQPQHF.

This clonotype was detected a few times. The CDR3 loop is CSALGTSAYNEQFF. CDR3 in DNA: TGCAGTGCCCTAGGGACTAGCGCATACAATGAGCAGTTCTTC. The chain uses TRBV20-1 and TRBJ2-1; 10 positions agree with TRBD2. This CDR3 is 14 amino acids long. V dropped 6 bases and J dropped 4; count of bases not matched to a gene: 6. Germline loops: CDR1 DFQATT, CDR2 SNEGSKA (reference sequence).

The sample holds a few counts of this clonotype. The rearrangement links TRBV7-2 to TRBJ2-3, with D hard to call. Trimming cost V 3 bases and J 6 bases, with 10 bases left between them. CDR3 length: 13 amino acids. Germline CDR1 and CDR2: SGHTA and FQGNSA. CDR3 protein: CASSFGSMDTQYF. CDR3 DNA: TGTGCCAGCAGCTTTGGTTCCATGGATACGCAGTATTTT.

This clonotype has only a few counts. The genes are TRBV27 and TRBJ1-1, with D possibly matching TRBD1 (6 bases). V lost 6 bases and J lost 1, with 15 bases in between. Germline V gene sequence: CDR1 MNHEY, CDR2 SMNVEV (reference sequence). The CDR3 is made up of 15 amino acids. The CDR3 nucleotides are TGTGCCAGCAGGCGGAGGGGGGGAACGAACACTGAAGCTTTCTTT. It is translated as CASRRRGGTNTEAFF.